This is a list of T cell receptor beta chains from one sample in a study of post-analysis software for immune sequencing data. Via MiXCR, TCRdb re-called the PCR reads, giving one row per CDR3 protein. Of roughly 400,000 distinct CDR3 sequences in the sample, approximately 42% were seen once. The sequencing input was blood. The receptors shown here come from a girl aged 2 to 9 with multiple sclerosis. Both conserved end residues are part of each CDR3. D genes are given only for firm matches. Size is omitted from some rows. Given values are once, few, many or a class for expanded clones.

J: TRBJ2-3; size: few; D: TRBD2; V: TRBV7-8; CDR3: CASSGGVAGVTDTQYF; DNA: TGTGCCAGCAGCGGCGGGGTAGCGGGGGTTACAGATACGCAGTATTTT
J: TRBJ2-1; size: -; D: -; V: TRBV3-1; CDR3: CASSRRGRGSSYNEQFF; DNA: TGTGCCAGCAGCAGGAGGGGCCGGGGGAGCTCCTACAATGAGCAGTTCTTC
J: TRBJ2-7; size: -; D: -; V: TRBV5-5; CDR3: CASSGVGGGDYEQYF; DNA: TGTGCCAGCAGCGGAGTAGGGGGAGGGGACTACGAGCAGTACTTC
J: TRBJ2-6; size: few; D: -; V: TRBV4-3; CDR3: CASSHSPGTAKSGANVLTF; DNA: TGCGCCAGCAGTCATTCACCCGGGACGGCGAAGTCTGGGGCCAACGTCCTGACTTTC
J: TRBJ2-7; size: few; D: TRBD2; V: TRBV7-2; CDR3: CASSPGLDPYEQYF; DNA: TGTGCCAGCAGCCCGGGACTAGATCCCTACGAGCAGTACTTC
J: TRBJ2-3; size: -; D: -; V: TRBV10-3; CDR3: CATESGQGGATQYF; DNA: TGTGCCACCGAGTCCGGGCAGGGTGGGGCCACGCAGTATTTT
J: TRBJ2-1; size: few; D: TRBD2; V: TRBV20-1; CDR3: CSAREIRLAPYNEQFF; DNA: TGCAGTGCTAGAGAGATCAGACTAGCGCCCTACAATGAGCAGTTCTTC
J: TRBJ2-7; size: -; D: TRBD1; V: TRBV28; CDR3: CASRGPGQGPEQYF; DNA: TGTGCCAGCAGGGGGCCGGGACAGGGACCCGAGCAGTACTTC
J: TRBJ2-5; size: -; D: -; V: TRBV10-3; CDR3: CAIGWNEETQYF; DNA: TGTGCCATCGGTTGGAACGAAGAGACCCAGTACTTC
J: TRBJ2-5; size: few; D: -; V: TRBV7-2; CDR3: CASRLASQETQYF; DNA: TGTGCCAGCAGGCTAGCTTCGCAAGAGACCCAGTACTTC
J: TRBJ2-1; size: few; D: -; V: TRBV29-1; CDR3: CGVDLAAYNEQFF; DNA: TGCGGCGTTGATCTAGCAGCCTACAATGAGCAGTTCTTC
J: TRBJ1-2; size: -; D: TRBD1; V: TRBV27; CDR3: CASSPDRERANYGYTF; DNA: TGTGCCAGCAGCCCTGACAGGGAACGAGCTAACTATGGCTACACCTTC
J: TRBJ2-7; size: few; D: TRBD1; V: TRBV4-1; CDR3: CASSQRQGVRDEQYF; DNA: TGCGCCAGCAGCCAAAGACAGGGCGTTCGAGACGAGCAGTACTTC
J: TRBJ2-1; size: -; D: -; V: TRBV20-1; CDR3: CSASGLYNEQFF; DNA: TGCAGTGCTAGCGGTCTATACAATGAGCAGTTCTTC
J: TRBJ1-1; size: -; D: -; V: TRBV5-8; CDR3: CASSLRRAAFF; DNA: TGTGCCAGCAGCTTGCGCAGGGCTGCTTTCTTT
J: TRBJ1-2; size: -; D: -; V: TRBV29-1; CDR3: CSASNLPWEAFNYGYTF; DNA: TGCAGCGCCTCTAACCTTCCCTGGGAGGCATTTAACTATGGCTACACCTTC
J: TRBJ2-7; size: -; D: -; V: TRBV20-1; CDR3: CSASGPYEQYF; DNA: TGCAGTGCTAGTGGTCCTTACGAGCAGTACTTC
J: TRBJ2-1; size: -; D: -; V: TRBV15; CDR3: CATSREAGGGAYNEQFF; DNA: TGTGCCACCAGCAGAGAGGCCGGAGGGGGAGCCTACAATGAGCAGTTCTTC
J: TRBJ2-4; size: -; D: -; V: TRBV20-1; CDR3: CRGGVAKNIQYF; DNA: TGCAGAGGGGGGGTGGCCAAAAACATTCAGTACTTC
J: TRBJ1-4; size: few; D: TRBD1; V: TRBV7-9; CDR3: CASSLGTGANEKLFF; DNA: TGTGCCAGCAGCTTAGGGACAGGTGCCAATGAAAAACTGTTTTTT
J: TRBJ1-5; size: -; D: -; V: TRBV7-9; CDR3: CASSLRHQPQHF; DNA: TGTGCCAGCAGCTTAAGGCATCAGCCCCAGCATTTT
J: TRBJ2-5; size: few; D: TRBD1; V: TRBV4-2; CDR3: CASSQTGAEETQYF; DNA: TGTGCCAGCAGCCAAACAGGGGCAGAGGAGACCCAGTACTTC
J: TRBJ2-3; size: -; D: -; V: TRBV7-8; CDR3: CASSAGQRTDTQYF; DNA: TGTGCCAGCAGCGCGGGACAGCGCACAGATACGCAGTATTTT
J: TRBJ1-2; size: -; D: TRBD1; V: TRBV27; CDR3: CASSLSRQGRSGYTF; DNA: TGTGCCAGCAGTTTATCCCGACAGGGAAGGTCTGGCTACACCTTC
J: TRBJ1-1; size: -; D: -; V: TRBV11-2; CDR3: CASSGWENTEAFF; DNA: TGTGCCAGCAGCGGTTGGGAGAACACTGAAGCTTTCTTT
J: TRBJ1-5; size: -; D: TRBD1; V: TRBV20-1; CDR3: CSATEWDRLRQPQHF; DNA: TGCAGTGCTACCGAGTGGGACAGGCTTCGTCAGCCCCAGCATTTT
J: TRBJ2-7; size: few; D: TRBD2; V: TRBV18; CDR3: CASSPSGLAGFSYEQYF; DNA: TGTGCCAGCTCACCATCGGGACTAGCGGGCTTCTCCTACGAGCAGTACTTC
J: TRBJ2-3; size: few; D: -; V: TRBV20-1; CDR3: CSASLGPGRDTQYF; DNA: TGCAGTGCTAGCCTAGGGCCAGGACGAGATACGCAGTATTTT
J: TRBJ2-5; size: few; D: TRBD1; V: TRBV5-1; CDR3: CASSLQGAIRETQYF; DNA: TGCGCCAGCAGCTTACAGGGGGCAATTCGAGAGACCCAGTACTTC
J: TRBJ2-7; size: few; D: -; V: TRBV10-3; CDR3: CAISNPTASEAYEQYF; DNA: TGTGCCATCAGCAACCCGACCGCTAGCGAGGCCTACGAGCAGTACTTC
J: TRBJ2-1; size: -; D: -; V: TRBV6-4; CDR3: CANSHESAGYEQFF; DNA: TGTGCCAACAGCCACGAGAGTGCCGGCTATGAGCAGTTCTTC
J: TRBJ2-4; size: -; D: TRBD1; V: TRBV18; CDR3: CASSLDRGLDIQYF; DNA: TGTGCCAGCTCCCTTGACAGGGGATTGGACATTCAGTACTTC
J: TRBJ2-7; size: -; D: -; V: TRBV7-2; CDR3: CASSTQGGKGLEQYF; DNA: TGTGCCAGCAGCACCCAGGGGGGAAAAGGTCTCGAGCAGTACTTC
J: TRBJ2-5; size: few; D: TRBD2; V: TRBV6-5; CDR3: CASSHTSGYQETQYF; DNA: TGTGCCAGCAGCCACACTAGCGGATACCAAGAGACCCAGTACTTC
J: TRBJ2-7; size: -; D: -; V: TRBV18; CDR3: CASSPPGGYNEQYF; DNA: TGTGCCAGCTCACCACCGGGGGGCTACAATGAGCAGTACTTC
J: TRBJ2-1; size: few; D: -; V: TRBV20-1; CDR3: CSATGLEAYNEQFF; DNA: TGCAGTGCTACGGGACTGGAAGCCTACAATGAGCAGTTCTTC
J: TRBJ2-2; size: -; D: -; V: TRBV29-1; CDR3: CSVRRAGAEVGELFF; DNA: TGCAGCGTTCGTCGTGCGGGGGCGGAGGTCGGGGAGCTGTTTTTT
J: TRBJ2-5; size: few; D: TRBD2; V: TRBV6-4; CDR3: CASSPSGGTQETQYF; DNA: TGTGCCAGCAGTCCTAGCGGGGGGACTCAAGAGACCCAGTACTTC
J: TRBJ2-7; size: -; D: TRBD2; V: TRBV6-5; CDR3: CASSYSGLAYYNEQYF; DNA: TGTGCCAGCAGTTACTCGGGACTAGCGTATTACAATGAGCAGTACTTC
J: TRBJ2-7; size: -; D: TRBD2; V: TRBV5-1; CDR3: CASSLRGGLASNEQYF; DNA: TGCGCCAGCAGCCTGCGGGGAGGGCTAGCTAGCAACGAGCAGTACTTC
J: TRBJ2-7; size: -; D: TRBD2; V: TRBV11-2; CDR3: CASSLQDGRNEQYF; DNA: TGTGCCAGCAGCTTACAGGACGGGAGGAACGAGCAGTACTTC
J: TRBJ1-5; size: -; D: TRBD1; V: TRBV20-1; CDR3: CSATFGTGGNQPQHF; DNA: TGCAGTGCTACCTTTGGGACAGGGGGGAATCAGCCCCAGCATTTT